Here is one TCR beta chain with its context. Its antigen is undetermined. From germline, CDR1 is DFQATT and CDR2 SNEGSKA (reference sequence). The germline V and J ends were trimmed by 0 bases and 1 base, with 9 bases remaining between them. This CDR3 has 14 amino acids. TCRdb fed the PCR reads into MiXCR, producing one record per CDR3 protein. The sample has hundreds of thousands of distinct CDR3 sequences; roughly 27% are singletons. The source of the sample is a study of molecular identifiers for immune sequencing clone quantification. At the level of the study: Within a replicate experiment, RNA obtained from either approximately 20,000 or 98,000 naive CD8 cells was divided into five aliquots, and four of those aliquots were then sequenced.

Whole-study findings and limits: Effector cells had over 99% of their molecules in clones above 20 RNA copies, while naive cells had under 1%.

The rearrangement joins TRBV20-1 to TRBJ1-1; tentative D call: TRBD1 (6 bases). Sequencing input: naive CD8+ T cells from blood, with Jurkat cell RNA spiked in. Subset in this sample: FACS-sorted CD8+CD4-CCR7+CD45RA+ naive T cells. The source is a human donor in good health. Some libraries in this study had Jurkat cell RNA spiked in. CDR3 sequence (DNA): TGCAGTGCTAGAGAAAGGGACACGAACACTGAAGCTTTCTTT. It is translated as CSARERDTNTEAFF.